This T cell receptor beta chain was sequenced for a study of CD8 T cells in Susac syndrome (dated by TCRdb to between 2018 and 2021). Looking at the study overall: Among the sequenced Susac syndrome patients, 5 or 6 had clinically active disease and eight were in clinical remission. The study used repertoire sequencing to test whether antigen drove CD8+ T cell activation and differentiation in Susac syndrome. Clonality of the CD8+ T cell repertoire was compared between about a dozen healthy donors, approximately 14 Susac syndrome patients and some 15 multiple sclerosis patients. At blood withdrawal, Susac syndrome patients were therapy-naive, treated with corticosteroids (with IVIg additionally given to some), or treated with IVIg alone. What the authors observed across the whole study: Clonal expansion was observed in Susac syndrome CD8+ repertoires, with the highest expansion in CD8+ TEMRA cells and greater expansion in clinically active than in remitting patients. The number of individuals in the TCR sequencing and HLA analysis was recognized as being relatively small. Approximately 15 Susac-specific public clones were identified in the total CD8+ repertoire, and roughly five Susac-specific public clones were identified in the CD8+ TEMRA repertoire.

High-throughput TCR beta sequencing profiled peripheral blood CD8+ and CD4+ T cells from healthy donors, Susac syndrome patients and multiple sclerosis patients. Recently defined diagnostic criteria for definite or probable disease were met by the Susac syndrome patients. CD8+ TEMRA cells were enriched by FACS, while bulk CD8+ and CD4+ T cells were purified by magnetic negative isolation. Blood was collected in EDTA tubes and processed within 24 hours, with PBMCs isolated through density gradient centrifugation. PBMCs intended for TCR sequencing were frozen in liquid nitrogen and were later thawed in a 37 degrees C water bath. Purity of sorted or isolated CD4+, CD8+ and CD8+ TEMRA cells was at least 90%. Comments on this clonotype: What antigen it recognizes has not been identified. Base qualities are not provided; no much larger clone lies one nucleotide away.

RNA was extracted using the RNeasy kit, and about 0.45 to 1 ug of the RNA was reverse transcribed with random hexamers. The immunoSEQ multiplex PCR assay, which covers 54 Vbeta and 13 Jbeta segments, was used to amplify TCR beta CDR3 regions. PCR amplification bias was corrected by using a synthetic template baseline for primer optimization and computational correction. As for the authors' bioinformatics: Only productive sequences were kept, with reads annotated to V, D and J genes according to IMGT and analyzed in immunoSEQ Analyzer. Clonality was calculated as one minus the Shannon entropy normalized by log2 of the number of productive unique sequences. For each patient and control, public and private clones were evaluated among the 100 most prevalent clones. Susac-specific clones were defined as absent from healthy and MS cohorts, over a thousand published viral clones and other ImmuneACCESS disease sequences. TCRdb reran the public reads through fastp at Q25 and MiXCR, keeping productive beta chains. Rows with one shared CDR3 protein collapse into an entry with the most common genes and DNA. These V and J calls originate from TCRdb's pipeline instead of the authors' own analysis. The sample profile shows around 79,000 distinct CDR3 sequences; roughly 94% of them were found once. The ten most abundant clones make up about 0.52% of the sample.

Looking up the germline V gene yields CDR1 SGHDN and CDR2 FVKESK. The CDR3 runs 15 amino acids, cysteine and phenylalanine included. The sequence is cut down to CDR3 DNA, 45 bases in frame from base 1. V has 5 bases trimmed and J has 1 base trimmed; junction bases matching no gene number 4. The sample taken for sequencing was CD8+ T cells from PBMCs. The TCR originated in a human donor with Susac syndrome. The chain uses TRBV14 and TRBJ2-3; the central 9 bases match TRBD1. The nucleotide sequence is TGTGCCAGCAGCGTCCGGGACAGGGGCACAGATACGCAGTATTTT. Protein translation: CASSVRDRGTDTQYF.